This entry concerns a single TCR beta chain. Its cognate antigen is unknown. In germline, CDR1 is LNHDA, CDR2 SQIVND (reference sequence). The CDR3 length is 15 residues. J was trimmed by 7 bases and V by 3 bases; bases with no gene match: 6. Clones were sequenced by immunoSEQ multiplex PCR, and TCRdb holds only the in-frame ones, with some missing. The sample has 240,000 or so clones, roughly 90% seen once. Treatment defined: around 19 received Ad26.COV2.S at low or high dose, single or two shots; roughly five received placebo; per-sample allocation not given. Sampling was done on day 63 after the first vaccine or placebo injection. The data are from a study of Ad26.COV2.S vaccination and SARS-CoV-2 variants. Regarding the study as a whole: Once vaccination had occurred, spike-specific CD8+ and CD4+ T cell responses reportedly showed substantial breadth.

This receptor was obtained from a person aged 18 to 65 who received the Ad26.COV2.S COVID-19 vaccine or a placebo. Sequenced here: peripheral blood, sampled in a trial of Ad26.COV2.S vaccine versus placebo. J is TRBJ1-6 and V is TRBV19, with 7 bases that match TRBD1. The CDR3 here is CASSIAGQLNSPLHF. The CDR3, as DNA: TGTGCCAGTAGTATCGCGGGACAGTTAAATTCACCCCTCCACTTT. Combining the CDR3 with reference TRBV19 and TRBJ1-6 gives the whole variable domain DGGITQSPKYLFRKEGQNVTLSCEQNLNHDAMYWYRQDPGQGLRLIYYSQIVNDFQKGDIAEGYSVSREKKESFPLTVTSAQKNPTAFYLCASSIAGQLNSPLHFGNGTRLTVT.